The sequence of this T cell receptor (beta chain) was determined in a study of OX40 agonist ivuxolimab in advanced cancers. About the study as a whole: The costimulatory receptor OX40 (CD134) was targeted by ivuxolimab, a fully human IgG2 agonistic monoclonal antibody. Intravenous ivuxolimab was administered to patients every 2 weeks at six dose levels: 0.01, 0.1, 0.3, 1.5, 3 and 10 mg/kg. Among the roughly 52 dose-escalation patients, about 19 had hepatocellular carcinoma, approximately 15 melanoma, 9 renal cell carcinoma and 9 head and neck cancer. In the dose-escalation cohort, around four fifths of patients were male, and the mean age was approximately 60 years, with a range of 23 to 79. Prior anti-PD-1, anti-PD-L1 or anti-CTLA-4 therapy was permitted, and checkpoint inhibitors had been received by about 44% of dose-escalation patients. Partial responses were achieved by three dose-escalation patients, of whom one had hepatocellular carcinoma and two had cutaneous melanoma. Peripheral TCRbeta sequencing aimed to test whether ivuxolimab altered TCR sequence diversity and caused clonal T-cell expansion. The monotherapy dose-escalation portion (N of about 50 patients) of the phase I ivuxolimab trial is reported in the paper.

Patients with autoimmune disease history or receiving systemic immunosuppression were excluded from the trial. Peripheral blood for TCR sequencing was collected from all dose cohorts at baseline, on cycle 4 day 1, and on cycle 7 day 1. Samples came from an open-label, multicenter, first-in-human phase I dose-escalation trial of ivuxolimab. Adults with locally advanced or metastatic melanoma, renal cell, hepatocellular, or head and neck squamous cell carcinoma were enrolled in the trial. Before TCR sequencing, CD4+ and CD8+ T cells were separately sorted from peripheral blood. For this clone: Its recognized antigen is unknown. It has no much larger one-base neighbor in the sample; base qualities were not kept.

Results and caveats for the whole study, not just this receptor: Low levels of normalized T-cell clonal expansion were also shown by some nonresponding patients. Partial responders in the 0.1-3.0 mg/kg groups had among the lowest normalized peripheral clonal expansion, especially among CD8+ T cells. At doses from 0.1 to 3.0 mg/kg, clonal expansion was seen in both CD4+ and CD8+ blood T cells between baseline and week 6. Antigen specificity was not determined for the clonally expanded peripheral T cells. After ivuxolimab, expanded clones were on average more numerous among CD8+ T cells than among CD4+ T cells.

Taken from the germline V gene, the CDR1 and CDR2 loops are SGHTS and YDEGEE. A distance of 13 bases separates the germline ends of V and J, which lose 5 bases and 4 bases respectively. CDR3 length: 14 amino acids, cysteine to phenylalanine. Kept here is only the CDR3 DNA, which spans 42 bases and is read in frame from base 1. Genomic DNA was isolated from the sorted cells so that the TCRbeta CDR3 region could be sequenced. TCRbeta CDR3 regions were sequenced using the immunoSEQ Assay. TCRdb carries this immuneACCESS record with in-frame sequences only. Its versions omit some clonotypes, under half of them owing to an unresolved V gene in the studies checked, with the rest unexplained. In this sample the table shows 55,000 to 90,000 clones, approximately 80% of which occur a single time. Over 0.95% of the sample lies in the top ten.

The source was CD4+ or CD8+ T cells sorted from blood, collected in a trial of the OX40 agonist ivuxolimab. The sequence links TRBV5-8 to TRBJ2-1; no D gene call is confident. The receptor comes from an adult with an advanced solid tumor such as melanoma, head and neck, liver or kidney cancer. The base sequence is TGTGCCAGCAGTGCCCGTCCAATTTACAATGAGCAGTTCTTC. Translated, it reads CASSARPIYNEQFF.